The rows below give T cell receptor beta chains drawn from one sample of a study of blood T cell repertoires in COVID-19. Only in-frame clones appear in the TCRdb table, and some are missing; sequencing was by immunoSEQ multiplex PCR. Among some 110,000 clones listed, around 74% were seen once. Sequencing was performed on peripheral blood. These receptors were collected from a woman in her 70s with acute or convalescent COVID-19. CDR3s include the opening cysteine and the closing phenylalanine or tryptophan. D genes are given only for firm matches. The listing skips clone size in some rows; elsewhere it reads once, few, many or a size class.

abundance,v_gene,d_gene,j_gene,CDR3aa,CDR3nt
-,TRBV18,-,TRBJ2-7,CASSQGIEGGEQYF,TGTGCCAGCTCACAAGGGATCGAGGGAGGCGAGCAGTACTTC
-,TRBV30,-,TRBJ2-5,CASTGSGETQYF,TGTGCATCAACAGGGTCCGGGGAGACCCAGTACTTC
-,TRBV5-5,-,TRBJ1-2,CASSLAAGYGYTF,TGTGCCAGCAGCTTGGCCGCAGGGTATGGCTACACCTTC
-,TRBV6-6,-,TRBJ1-2,CASRSEGVYGYTF,TGTGCCAGCAGGTCGGAGGGAGTATATGGCTACACCTTC
-,TRBV9,-,TRBJ1-2,CASSPLGGRYTF,TGTGCCAGCAGCCCCCTGGGGGGGCGCTACACCTTC
once,TRBV2,TRBD2,TRBJ2-3,CASKASGGGNTQYF,TGTGCCAGCAAGGCTAGCGGGGGGGGAAATACGCAGTATTTT
-,TRBV15,-,TRBJ1-1,CATSRGVGGTSTEAFF,TGTGCCACCAGCAGAGGGGTCGGGGGGACAAGCACTGAAGCTTTCTTT
few,TRBV7-9,-,TRBJ1-1,CASSFGRPEAFF,TGTGCCAGCAGCTTTGGCAGGCCTGAAGCTTTCTTT
-,TRBV7-2,TRBD2,TRBJ2-1,CASILTGGGSYNEQFF,TGTGCCAGCATCCTCACGGGCGGGGGTTCCTACAATGAGCAGTTCTTC
few,TRBV5-4,-,TRBJ1-2,CASSLDNLGSTF,TGTGCCAGCAGCTTGGACAATCTAGGCTCCACCTTC
-,TRBV21-1,-,TRBJ2-7,CASSSEETGDYEQYF,TGTGCCAGCAGCTCCGAGGAGACAGGCGACTACGAGCAGTACTTC
-,TRBV6-2/TRBV6-3,TRBD2,TRBJ2-5,CASSLRLAGAMTERTQYF,TGTGCCAGCAGTTTACGACTAGCGGGGGCCATGACTGAGCGGACCCAGTACTTC
-,TRBV19,TRBD1,TRBJ1-3,CASSLTTGEGSGNTIYF,TGTGCCAGTAGTCTTACGACAGGGGAAGGCTCTGGAAACACCATATATTTT
-,TRBV19,TRBD2,TRBJ2-3,CASSPDWVGGGDTQYF,TGTGCCAGTAGCCCAGACTGGGTCGGGGGGGGCGATACGCAGTATTTT
-,TRBV28,-,TRBJ2-7,CASRQGSYEQYF,TGTGCCAGCAGGCAGGGGTCCTACGAGCAGTACTTC
-,TRBV12-3/TRBV12-4,-,TRBJ1-3,CASSVTDRNTIYF,TGTGCCAGCAGTGTGACAGACCGAAACACCATATATTTT
-,TRBV6-4,-,TRBJ2-3,CASSTEGGLSTDTQYF,TGTGCCAGCAGTACCGAAGGCGGGCTCAGCACAGATACGCAGTATTTT
-,TRBV28,-,TRBJ1-5,CASRMGAWQPQHF,TGTGCCAGCAGAATGGGGGCTTGGCAGCCCCAGCATTTT
-,TRBV6-6,TRBD1,TRBJ1-4,CASSYDGQGNEKLFF,TGTGCCAGCAGCTACGATGGACAGGGGAATGAAAAACTGTTTTTT
-,TRBV4-1,TRBD1,TRBJ1-6,CASSQNVWGDSSASPLHF,TGCGCCAGCAGCCAAAACGTCTGGGGGGACAGCTCGGCTTCACCCCTCCACTTT
-,TRBV30,-,TRBJ1-2,CAWSIRTFGGDLGGYTF,TGTGCCTGGAGTATCCGGACGTTTGGGGGCGATCTTGGCGGCTACACCTTC
-,TRBV7-9,-,TRBJ1-2,CASSLSTWGANYGYTF,TGTGCCAGCAGCTTATCTACGTGGGGAGCTAACTATGGCTACACCTTC
-,TRBV11-2,TRBD2,TRBJ2-3,CASSLERPGLAGGRADTQYF,TGTGCCAGCAGCTTAGAGCGACCGGGACTAGCGGGGGGCCGCGCAGATACGCAGTATTTT
-,TRBV3-1/TRBV3-2,-,TRBJ1-1,CASSLRSGKNTEAFF,TGTGCCAGCAGCCTACGCTCGGGGAAGAACACTGAAGCTTTCTTT
-,TRBV19,TRBD1,TRBJ1-5,CASTPGQGSQPQHF,TGTGCCAGTACCCCGGGACAGGGTAGTCAGCCCCAGCATTTT
once,TRBV2,TRBD1,TRBJ1-1,CASSAQTGVDTEAFF,TGTGCCAGCAGTGCCCAGACAGGGGTCGACACTGAAGCTTTCTTT
-,TRBV28,-,TRBJ2-7,CASSFPPLEQYF,TGTGCCAGCAGTTTCCCCCCCCTCGAGCAGTACTTC
-,TRBV18,TRBD1,TRBJ2-1,CASSSTGPDEQFF,TGTGCCAGCTCATCGACAGGGCCCGATGAGCAGTTCTTC
few,TRBV12-5,-,TRBJ1-1,CASGLAYGTNTEAFF,TGTGCTAGTGGCTTAGCATATGGAACGAACACTGAAGCTTTCTTT
-,TRBV3-1/TRBV3-2,-,TRBJ2-5,CASSQDRFSGETQYF,TGTGCCAGCAGCCAAGACCGGTTCTCCGGGGAGACCCAGTACTTC
-,TRBV7-2,TRBD2,TRBJ2-7,CASSLNGGGVYEQYF,TGTGCCAGCAGCTTAAATGGCGGGGGGGTCTACGAGCAGTACTTC
-,TRBV19,-,TRBJ2-6,CASSLQSSGANVLTF,TGTGCCAGTAGTTTACAGAGCTCTGGGGCCAACGTCCTGACTTTC
once,TRBV7-2,TRBD1,TRBJ2-1,CASSLDRGTNNEQFF,TGTGCCAGCAGCTTAGACAGGGGGACGAACAATGAGCAGTTCTTC
-,TRBV18,-,TRBJ1-5,CASSPAVSNQPQHF,TGTGCCAGCTCACCGGCAGTTAGCAATCAGCCCCAGCATTTT
-,TRBV27,TRBD1,TRBJ2-3,CASKSDRVTDTQYF,TGTGCCAGCAAGAGCGACAGGGTCACAGATACGCAGTATTTT
-,TRBV5-8,TRBD1,TRBJ2-4,CASSLAVGTGIIQYF,TGTGCCAGCAGCTTGGCGGTTGGGACAGGCATCATTCAGTACTTC
-,TRBV3-1/TRBV3-2,-,TRBJ1-1,CASSRREGGNEAFF,TGTGCCAGCAGCCGACGGGAGGGGGGGAATGAAGCTTTCTTT
-,TRBV13,TRBD1,TRBJ1-6,CASSLGTGGNSPLHF,TGTGCCAGCAGCCTAGGGACAGGGGGTAATTCACCCCTCCACTTT
-,TRBV25-1,-,TRBJ1-1,CASSLSGVGTEAFF,TGTGCCAGCAGTCTTTCAGGGGTCGGTACTGAAGCTTTCTTT
-,TRBV3-1/TRBV3-2,TRBD1,TRBJ2-7,CASSPRDRGNEQYF,TGTGCCAGCAGCCCCCGGGACAGGGGAAACGAGCAGTACTTC
many,TRBV25-1,TRBD1,TRBJ1-3,CASSDSGGTGNTIYF,TGTGCCAGCAGTGACTCAGGGGGCACTGGAAACACCATATATTTT
-,TRBV5-6,TRBD1,TRBJ2-3,CASSPGTGARLLTDTQYF,TGTGCCAGCAGCCCAGGGACAGGGGCCCGCCTTCTTACAGATACGCAGTATTTT
-,TRBV27,TRBD1,TRBJ2-1,CASSPGQVNNEQFF,TGTGCCAGCTCCCCGGGACAGGTCAACAATGAGCAGTTCTTC
-,TRBV9,TRBD2,TRBJ2-1,CASSVSAGGADEQFF,TGTGCCAGCAGCGTGTCAGCGGGGGGGGCCGATGAGCAGTTCTTC
-,TRBV7-2,-,TRBJ1-1,CASSLADRYTEAFF,TGTGCCAGCAGCTTAGCGGACAGATACACTGAAGCTTTCTTT
many,TRBV5-4,-,TRBJ1-1,CASSLAGGAGMNTEAFF,TGTGCCAGCAGCTTGGCGGGGGGGGCGGGGATGAACACTGAAGCTTTCTTT
-,TRBV19,TRBD2,TRBJ2-3,CASSIDRRAGGFGDTQYF,TGTGCCAGTAGTATAGACCGACGCGCGGGGGGTTTTGGAGATACGCAGTATTTT
-,TRBV6-1,-,TRBJ1-5,CASSELSLNQPQHF,TGTGCCAGCAGTGAACTCAGTTTGAATCAGCCCCAGCATTTT
-,TRBV10-3,-,TRBJ1-1,CAISESGARLNTEAFF,TGTGCCATCAGTGAGTCAGGGGCCAGGTTGAACACTGAAGCTTTCTTT
-,TRBV5-1,-,TRBJ2-7,CASSFTGSLFEQYF,TGCGCCAGCAGCTTTACCGGGTCCCTCTTCGAGCAGTACTTC
-,TRBV3-1/TRBV3-2,TRBD1,TRBJ1-1,CASSPLPGQGSVANTEAFF,TGTGCCAGCAGCCCGCTACCGGGACAGGGAAGCGTTGCGAACACTGAAGCTTTCTTT
-,TRBV25-1,TRBD1,TRBJ1-6,CASQFRDSYNSPLHF,TGTGCCAGCCAGTTCCGGGACAGCTATAATTCACCCCTCCACTTT
few,TRBV19,-,TRBJ1-2,CASSTAGGAFGYTF,TGTGCCAGTAGTACGGCTGGGGGGGCTTTCGGCTACACCTTC
-,TRBV6-5,-,TRBJ1-6,CASSSTDGLILHF,TGTGCCAGCAGCTCCACCGATGGCCTTATCCTCCACTTT
-,TRBV6-5,-,TRBJ2-7,CASSYSWTGAYEQYF,TGTGCCAGCAGTTACTCTTGGACGGGAGCCTACGAGCAGTACTTC
-,TRBV12-3/TRBV12-4,-,TRBJ2-3,CASSPRVDTQYF,TGTGCCAGCAGTCCCAGGGTAGATACGCAGTATTTT
-,TRBV25-1,-,TRBJ2-1,CASSAPRGFSDNEQFF,TGTGCCAGCAGTGCCCCGAGAGGGTTTTCTGACAATGAGCAGTTCTTC